This T cell receptor beta chain emerged from a study of cytomegalovirus exposure and HLA in healthy donors. Study observations and caveats: TCR sequences were mostly rare, though some public TCRs occurred in many donors. For presence/absence analyses, sequencing depth was assumed to be roughly uniform across donors. Serostatus for CMV was the only available immune exposure information.

PCR was performed using 60 Vbeta and 13 Jbeta primers. In the original analysis: In a later analysis, around 12 million of around 75 million unique beta chains occurred in at least two donors. Measured with immunoSEQ multiplex PCR; TCRdb has only the in-frame clones, and not every one. V and J calls and clone size are copied from that table; D and trimming were computed from the DNA. The sample consists of roughly 200,000 clones, about 77% of them appearing once. In this sample, this clone turned up once. Its antigen is unidentified. The CDR3 is 17 residues long. CDR1 SGHNT and CDR2 YYREEE come from the germline V gene (reference sequence). V trimming: 1 base; J trimming: 5 bases; junction bases outside the gene matches: 12.

The sample was PBMCs. The chain carries TRBV5-4 and TRBJ2-1, with 7 bases identical to TRBD1. The TCR was taken from a woman in her 30s in good health and CMV-seronegative. CDR3 sequence reads: CASSLPRGGVVDNEQFF. Here the CDR3 DNA reads TGTGCCAGCAGCTTGCCCCGAGGGGGCGTCGTGGACAATGAGCAGTTCTTC.